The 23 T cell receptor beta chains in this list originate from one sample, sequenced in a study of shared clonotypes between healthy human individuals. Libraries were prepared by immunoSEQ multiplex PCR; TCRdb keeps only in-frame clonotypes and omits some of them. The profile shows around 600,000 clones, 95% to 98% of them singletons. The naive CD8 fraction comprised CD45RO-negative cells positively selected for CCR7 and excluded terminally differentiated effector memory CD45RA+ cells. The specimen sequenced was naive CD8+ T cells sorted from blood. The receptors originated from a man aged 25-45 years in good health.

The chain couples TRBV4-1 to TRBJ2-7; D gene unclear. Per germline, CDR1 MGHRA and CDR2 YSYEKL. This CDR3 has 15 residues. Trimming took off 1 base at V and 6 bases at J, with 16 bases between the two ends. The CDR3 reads CASSQGTIQWGEQYF. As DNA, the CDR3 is TGCGCCAGCAGCCAAGGGACCATCCAGTGGGGCGAGCAGTACTTC.

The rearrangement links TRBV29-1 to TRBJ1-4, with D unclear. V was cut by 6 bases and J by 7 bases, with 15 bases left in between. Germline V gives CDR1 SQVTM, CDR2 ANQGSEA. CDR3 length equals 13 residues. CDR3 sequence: CSVREGLSEKLFF. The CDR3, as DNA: TGCAGCGTGAGGGAGGGATTAAGTGAAAAACTGTTTTTT.

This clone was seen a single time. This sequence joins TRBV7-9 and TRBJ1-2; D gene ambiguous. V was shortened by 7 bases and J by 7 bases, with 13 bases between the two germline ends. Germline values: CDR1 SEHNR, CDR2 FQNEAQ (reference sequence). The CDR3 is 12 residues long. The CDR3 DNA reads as TGTGCCAGCACATGGGAATACGGTGGCTACACCTTC. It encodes CASTWEYGGYTF. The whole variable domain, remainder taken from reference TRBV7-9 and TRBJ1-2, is DTGVSQNPRHKITKRGQNVTFRCDPISEHNRLYWYRQTLGQGPEFLTYFQNEAQLEKSRLLSDRFSAERPKGSFSTLEIQRTEQGDSAMYLCASTWEYGGYTFGSGTRLTVV.

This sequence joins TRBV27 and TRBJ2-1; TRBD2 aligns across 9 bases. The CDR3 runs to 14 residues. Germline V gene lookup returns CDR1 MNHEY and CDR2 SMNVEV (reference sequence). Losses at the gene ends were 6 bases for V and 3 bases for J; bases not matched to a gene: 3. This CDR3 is CASSWTSDYNEQFF. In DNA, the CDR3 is TGTGCCAGCAGCTGGACTAGCGACTACAATGAGCAGTTCTTC.

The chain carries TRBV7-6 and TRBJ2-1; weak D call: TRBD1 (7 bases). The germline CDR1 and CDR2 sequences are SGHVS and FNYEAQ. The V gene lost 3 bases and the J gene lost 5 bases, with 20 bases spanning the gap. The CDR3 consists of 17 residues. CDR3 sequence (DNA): TGTGCCAGCAGCTTTCGGGGGCTCGTGACAGGGAACAATGAGCAGTTCTTC. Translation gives CASSFRGLVTGNNEQFF.

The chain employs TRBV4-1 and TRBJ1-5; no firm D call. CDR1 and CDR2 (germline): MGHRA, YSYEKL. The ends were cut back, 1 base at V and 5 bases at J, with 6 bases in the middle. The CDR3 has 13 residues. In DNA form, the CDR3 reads TGCGCCAGCAGCCAAGGGACGGATCAGCCCCAGCATTTT. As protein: CASSQGTDQPQHF.

Written as DNA, the CDR3 is TGTGCCAGCAGCTTGGGGAGGACAAGCCTAGGCGAAAAACTGTTTTTT. Its translation is CASSLGRTSLGEKLFF. V gene TRBV5-5 combines with J gene TRBJ1-4; the D gene is possibly TRBD1 (5 bases). Looked up from germline, CDR1 is SGHKS and CDR2 is YYEKEE (reference sequence). Trimming took 0 bases from V and 8 from J, leaving 17 bases between them. This CDR3 comprises 16 residues.

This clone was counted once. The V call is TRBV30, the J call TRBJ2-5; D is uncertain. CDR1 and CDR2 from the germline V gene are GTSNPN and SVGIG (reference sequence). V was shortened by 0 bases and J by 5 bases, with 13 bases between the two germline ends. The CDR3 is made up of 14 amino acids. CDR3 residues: CAWSVFLGLETQYF. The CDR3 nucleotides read TGTGCCTGGAGTGTGTTCCTCGGGTTGGAGACCCAGTACTTC. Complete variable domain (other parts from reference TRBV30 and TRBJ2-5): SQTIHQWPATLVQPVGSPLSLECTVEGTSNPNLYWYRQAAGRGLQLLFYSVGIGQISSEVPQNLSASRPQDRQFILSSKKLLLSDSGFYLCAWSVFLGLETQYFGPGTRLLVL.

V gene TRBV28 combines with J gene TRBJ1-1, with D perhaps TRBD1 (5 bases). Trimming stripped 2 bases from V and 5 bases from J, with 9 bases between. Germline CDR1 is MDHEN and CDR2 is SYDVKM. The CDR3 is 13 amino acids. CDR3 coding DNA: TGTGCCAGCAGTTTACGGGGCGGGACTGAAGCTTTCTTT. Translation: CASSLRGGTEAFF.

The CDR3 sequence is CAIGDRGALEQYF. The DNA for the CDR3 is TGTGCCATCGGGGACAGGGGCGCCCTCGAGCAGTACTTC. The rearrangement links TRBV10-3 to TRBJ2-7, with 10 nucleotides matching TRBD1. Germline CDR1 reads ENHRY; CDR2 reads SYGVKD. The CDR3 sequence is 13 residues long. The V segment lost 8 bases and the J segment 6 bases; nucleotides outside the gene matches: 7.

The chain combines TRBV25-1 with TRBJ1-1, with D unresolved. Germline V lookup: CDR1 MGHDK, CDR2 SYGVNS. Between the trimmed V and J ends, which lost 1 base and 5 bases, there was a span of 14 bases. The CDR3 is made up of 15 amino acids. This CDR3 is CASSESQTSRTEAFF. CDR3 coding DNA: TGTGCCAGCAGTGAATCCCAGACGTCTAGAACTGAAGCTTTCTTT.

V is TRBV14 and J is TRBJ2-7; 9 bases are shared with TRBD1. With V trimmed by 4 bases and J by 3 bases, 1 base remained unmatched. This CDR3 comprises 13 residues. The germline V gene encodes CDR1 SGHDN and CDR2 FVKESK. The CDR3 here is CASSPGQGYEQYF. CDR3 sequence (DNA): TGTGCCAGCAGCCCGGGACAGGGCTACGAGCAGTACTTC.

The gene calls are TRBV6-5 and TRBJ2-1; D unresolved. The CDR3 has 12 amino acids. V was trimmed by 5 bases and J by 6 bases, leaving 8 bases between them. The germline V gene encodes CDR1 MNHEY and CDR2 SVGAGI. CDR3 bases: TGTGCCAGCAGTGTGGGTAGCAATGAGCAGTTCTTC. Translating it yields CASSVGSNEQFF.

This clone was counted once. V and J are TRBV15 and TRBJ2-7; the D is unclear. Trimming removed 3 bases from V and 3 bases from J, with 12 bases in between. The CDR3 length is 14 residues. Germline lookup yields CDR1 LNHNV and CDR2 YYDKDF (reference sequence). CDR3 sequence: CATSSYWGSYEQYF. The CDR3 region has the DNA TGTGCCACCAGCAGTTATTGGGGAAGCTACGAGCAGTACTTC.

The CDR3 loop is CATGLDEQYF. The CDR3, as DNA: TGCGCCACAGGGTTGGACGAGCAGTACTTC. The chain combines TRBV10-2 with TRBJ2-7, with D possibly TRBD1 on 5 matching bases. This CDR3 is built from 10 residues. Germline V gene sequence: CDR1 WSHSY, CDR2 SAAADI. With 10 bases removed from V and 5 bases from J, the gap between germline ends came to 9 bases.

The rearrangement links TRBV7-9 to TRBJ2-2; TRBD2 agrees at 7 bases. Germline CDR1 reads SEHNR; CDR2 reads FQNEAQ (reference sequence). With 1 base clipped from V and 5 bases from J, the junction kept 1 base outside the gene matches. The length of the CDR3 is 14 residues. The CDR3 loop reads CASSLGSGTGELFF. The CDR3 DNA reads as TGTGCCAGCAGCTTAGGTAGCGGGACCGGGGAGCTGTTTTTT. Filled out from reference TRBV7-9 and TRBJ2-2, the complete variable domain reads DTGVSQNPRHKITKRGQNVTFRCDPISEHNRLYWYRQTLGQGPEFLTYFQNEAQLEKSRLLSDRFSAERPKGSFSTLEIQRTEQGDSAMYLCASSLGSGTGELFFGEGSRLTVL.

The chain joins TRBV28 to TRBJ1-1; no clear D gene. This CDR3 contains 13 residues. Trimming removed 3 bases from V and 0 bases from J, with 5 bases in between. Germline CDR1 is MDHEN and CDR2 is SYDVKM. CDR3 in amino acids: CASSFSVNTEAFF. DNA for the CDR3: TGTGCCAGCAGTTTCTCTGTGAACACTGAAGCTTTCTTT.

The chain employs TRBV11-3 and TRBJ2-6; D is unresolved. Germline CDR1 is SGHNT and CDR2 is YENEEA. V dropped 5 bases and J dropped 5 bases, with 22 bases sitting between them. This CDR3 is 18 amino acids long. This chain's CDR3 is CASSGALARQSRANVLTF. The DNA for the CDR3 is TGTGCCAGCAGCGGTGCTCTCGCTCGACAAAGTCGGGCCAACGTCCTGACTTTC.

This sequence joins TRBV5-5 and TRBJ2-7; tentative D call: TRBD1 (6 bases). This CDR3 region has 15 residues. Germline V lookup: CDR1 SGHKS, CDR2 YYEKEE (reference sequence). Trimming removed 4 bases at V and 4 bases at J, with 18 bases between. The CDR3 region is CASSPRQETSYEQYF. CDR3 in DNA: TGTGCCAGCAGCCCTCGACAGGAGACTTCTTACGAGCAGTACTTC. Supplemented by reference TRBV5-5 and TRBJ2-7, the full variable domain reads DAGVTQSPTHLIKTRGQQVTLRCSPISGHKSVSWYQQVLGQGPQFIFQYYEKEERGRGNFPDRFSARQFPNYSSELNVNALLLGDSALYLCASSPRQETSYEQYFGPGTRLTVT.

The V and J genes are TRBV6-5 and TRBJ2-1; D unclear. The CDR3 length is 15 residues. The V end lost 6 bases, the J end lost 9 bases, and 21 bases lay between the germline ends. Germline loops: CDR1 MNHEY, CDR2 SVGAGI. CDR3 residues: CASSNVWPPLSEQFF. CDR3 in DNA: TGTGCCAGCAGCAACGTTTGGCCTCCTTTGAGTGAGCAGTTCTTC.

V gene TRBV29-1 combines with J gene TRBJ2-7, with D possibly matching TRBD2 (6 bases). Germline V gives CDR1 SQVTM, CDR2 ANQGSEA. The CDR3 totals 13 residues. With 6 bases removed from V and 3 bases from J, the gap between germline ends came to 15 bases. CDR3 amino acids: CSVVSGENYEQYF. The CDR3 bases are TGCAGCGTCGTTAGCGGAGAAAACTACGAGCAGTACTTC.

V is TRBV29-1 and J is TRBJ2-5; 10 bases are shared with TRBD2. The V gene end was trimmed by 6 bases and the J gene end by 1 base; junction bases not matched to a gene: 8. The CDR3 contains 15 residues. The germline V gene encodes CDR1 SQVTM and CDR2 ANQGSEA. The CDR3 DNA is TGCAGCGTGGAAACTACTAGCGGGATCCAAGAGACCCAGTACTTC. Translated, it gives CSVETTSGIQETQYF.

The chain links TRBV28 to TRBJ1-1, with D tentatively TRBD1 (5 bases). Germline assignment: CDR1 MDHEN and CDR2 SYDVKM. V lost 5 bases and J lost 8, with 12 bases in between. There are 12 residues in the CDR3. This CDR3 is CASSLRQPEAFF. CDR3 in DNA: TGTGCCAGCAGTCTGAGACAGCCCGAAGCTTTCTTT.